This T cell receptor (beta chain) was sequenced in a study of CD8 T cells in Susac syndrome. cDNA came from roughly 0.5 to 1 ug RNA primed by random hexamers. Amplification of TCR beta CDR3 used immunoSEQ multiplex PCR across 54 Vbeta and 13 Jbeta. TCRdb fed the immunoSEQ multiplex PCR reads into MiXCR, producing one record per CDR3 protein. The sample holds 150,000 to 200,000 distinct CDR3 sequences, around 94% seen once. TEMRA cells were FACS-enriched, and CD8+ and CD4+ T cells were isolated negatively. The germline V gene encodes CDR1 LGHNA and CDR2 YNFKEQ. V shed 0 bases, J shed 7 bases, and the junction held 10 bases outside the gene matches. The CDR3 is 17 amino acids.

This sequence originates from a human donor with Susac syndrome. The V and J genes are TRBV4-2 and TRBJ2-5, with 11 bases aligning to TRBD2. The sequenced sample consisted of CD4+ T cells from PBMCs. The CDR3 loop reads CASSQDKGLAGGGTQYF. CDR3 bases: TGTGCCAGCAGCCAAGACAAGGGGCTAGCGGGAGGAGGGACCCAGTACTTC.